The sample holds many counts of the clone carrying this T cell receptor beta chain. The CDR3 covers 16 residues. The V gene's germline CDR1 is DFQATT and CDR2 SNEGSKA (reference sequence). V shed 3 bases and J shed 5 bases, with 22 bases lying between them. Time point meaning: longitudinal time-point 1 (baseline). In Maryland, USA, blood bank volunteers were the healthy controls. This entry is derived from a study of neurological immune-mediated disorders. As for the cDNA, it was generated by 5'RACE with 10-nucleotide random UMIs. TCRdb ran MiXCR on the 5' RACE reads and lists one entry per CDR3 protein. The sample includes fewer than 55,000 distinct CDR3 sequences, 10% seen only once; the top ten take 1.6%.

The receptor was derived from a woman between 40 and 50 years old in good health. Sequenced material: PBMCs. The V call is TRBV20-1, the J call TRBJ1-1; D is perhaps TRBD1 (5 bases). The CDR3 sequence: CSASPPPTGTRTEAFF. The CDR3, as DNA: TGCAGTGCTAGCCCCCCCCCCACCGGGACCCGGACTGAAGCTTTCTTT.